The 7 T cell receptor beta chains in this list originate from one sample, sequenced in a study of kidney transplant recipient with SARS-CoV-2 infection. One entry per CDR3 protein results from TCRdb running MiXCR on the reads. The sample has roughly 230,000 distinct CDR3 sequences; under 35% are singletons. The specimen comprised a blood sample, sampled at baseline and between days 110 and 120 from a kidney transplant recipient. The receptors shown here come from a male patient between 25 and 39 years old who had COVID-19 and was a kidney transplant recipient. Some T cells may arise from the graft donor.

On this clonotype: A much bigger clone sits one base away, suggesting this may be a read error. The chain is built from TRBV5-6 and TRBJ1-2; weak D call: TRBD1 (6 bases). The CDR3 length is 16 residues. Trimming shortened V by 7 bases and J by 7 bases, and 26 bases separated the two germline ends. Germline CDR1 and CDR2: SGHDT and YYEEEE. The CDR3 nucleotides read TGTGCCAGCCAGGGGCGCAATAGTCGAAAGACCTGTGGCTACACCTTC. Residues: CASQGRNSRKTCGYTF.

This chain links TRBV5-8 with TRBJ1-2; D ambiguous. The V gene lost 7 bases and the J gene lost 7 bases, with 26 bases spanning the gap. The length of the CDR3 is 16 residues. Germline V gene data show CDR1 as SGHTS and CDR2 as YDEGEE. Here the CDR3 DNA reads TGTGCCAGCGATGTCCCTCATCCACGAAAGACCTGTGGCTACACCTTC. This codes for CASDVPHPRKTCGYTF.

In regard to this clonotype: An end of the junction differs from the germline gene, which may be a read error. V is TRBV11-2 and J is TRBJ1-3; no definite D call. This CDR3 has 16 residues. Germline CDR1 reads SGHAT; CDR2 reads FQNNGV. The CDR3 nucleotides are TGTGCCAGCAGCGCCCTACAGACAAACTCTGGAAACGCCATATATTTT. This sequence encodes CASSALQTNSGNAIYF.

This clonotype was detected only a few times. This chain connects TRBV5-5 to TRBJ2-1, with 7 bases that match TRBD2. The V segment lost 3 bases and the J segment 3 bases; nucleotides outside the gene matches: 3. The V gene's germline CDR1 is SGHKS and CDR2 YYEKEE (reference sequence). The CDR3 has 14 residues. CDR3 in amino acids: CASSYGLVYNEQFF. As DNA, the CDR3 is TGTGCCAGCAGCTACGGACTAGTCTACAATGAGCAGTTCTTC.

This clonotype occurred many times. The J gene is TRBJ1-2, the V gene TRBV12-3 or TRBV12-4, with a possible D match to TRBD1 (5 bases). This CDR3 spans 12 amino acids. V lost 1 base and J 7 bases, leaving 7 bases between the germline ends. The CDR3 DNA reads TGTGCCAGCAGTTTAGGGGGCGTTGGCTACACCTTC. Translation: CASSLGGVGYTF.

This clonotype was counted ten times or more. V is TRBV10-2 and J is TRBJ2-7; D is ambiguous. The CDR3 runs 13 residues. Looked up from germline, CDR1 is WSHSY and CDR2 is SAAADI. V lost 4 bases, J lost 2 bases, and 9 bases lay in between. The CDR3 nucleotides are TGCGCCAGCAGTGCCCAGGATACCTACGAGCAGTACTTC. This translates into CASSAQDTYEQYF.

This clonotype was detected ten times or more. V and J are TRBV12-3 or TRBV12-4 and TRBJ1-5; TRBD1 agrees at 7 bases. The CDR3 extends over 17 amino acids. Trimming at V came to 7 bases and at J to 2 bases, leaving 14 bases not matched to a gene. This chain's CDR3 is CASTKAATDRGNQPQHF. Here the CDR3 DNA reads TGTGCCAGCACGAAGGCCGCGACCGACAGGGGCAATCAGCCCCAGCATTTT.